Following are 11 T cell receptor beta chains from one sample sequenced in a study of blood T cell repertoires in COVID-19. Generated by immunoSEQ multiplex PCR, the TCRdb table keeps only in-frame clones and is missing some. Of tens of thousands of clones listed, around four fifths are singletons. Sequencing was done on a sample of peripheral blood. Source of these receptors: a human donor in a cohort sampled during active COVID-19.

This clone showed up many times. CDR3: CASSLVPGNTEAFF. The CDR3 nucleotides are TGTGCCAGCAGCTTGGTACCAGGAAACACTGAAGCTTTCTTT. The rearrangement links TRBV5-8 to TRBJ1-1; no definite D call. The CDR3 is made up of 14 amino acids. V was shortened by 0 bases and J by 2 bases, with 8 bases between the two germline ends. Germline values: CDR1 SGHTS, CDR2 YDEGEE. Full variable domain (remainder filled in from reference TRBV5-8 and TRBJ1-1): EAGVTQSPTHLIKTRGQQATLRCSPISGHTSVYWYQQALGLGLQFLLWYDEGEERNRGNFPPRFSGRQFPNYSSELNVNALELEDSALYLCASSLVPGNTEAFFGQGTRLTVV.

The V and J genes are TRBV2 and TRBJ1-5; D possibly corresponds to TRBD1 (6 bases). V gave up 3 bases and J gave up 4 bases, with 19 bases separating them. Germline CDR1 and CDR2: SNHLY and FYNNEI. The CDR3 totals 17 residues. As DNA, the CDR3 is TGTGCCAGCAGTGAGCCGACCTTTAGTGACAGGAATCAGCCCCAGCATTTT. This encodes CASSEPTFSDRNQPQHF.

The chain carries TRBV7-9 and TRBJ1-3; 8 nucleotides match TRBD1. Germline lookup yields CDR1 SEHNR and CDR2 FQNEAQ (reference sequence). The CDR3 runs to 15 residues. V dropped 4 bases and J dropped 4; count of bases not matched to a gene: 6. CDR3 coding DNA: TGTGCCAGCAGCTCCGGACAGGGCTCAGGAAACACCATATATTTT. It encodes CASSSGQGSGNTIYF.

J is TRBJ1-2 and V is TRBV12-3 or TRBV12-4; a weak D match, TRBD1 (6 bases). Trimming pared 1 base from V and 8 bases from J, leaving 11 bases between. CDR3 length: 13 amino acids. CDR3 protein: CASSLVQGMGYTF. The CDR3 DNA reads TGTGCCAGCAGTTTAGTACAGGGTATGGGCTACACCTTC.

This clone appeared a single time. The rearrangement uses TRBV12-5 and TRBJ1-3; D uncertain. There are 12 residues in the CDR3. In germline, CDR1 is LGHNT, CDR2 FRNRAP. V was cut by 3 bases and J by 3 bases, with 3 bases left in between. DNA for the CDR3: TGTGCTAGTGGTTTTCATGGAAACACCATATATTTT. Residues: CASGFHGNTIYF.

The V call is TRBV10-3, the J call TRBJ1-3; D is unresolved. The CDR3 is made up of 16 amino acids. Germline V CDR1 and CDR2: ENHRY, SYGVKD. V lost 2 bases to trimming and J lost 0 bases, with 11 bases between them. In DNA form, the CDR3 reads TGTGCCATCAGTGAGGTCACATCCCCCTCTGGAAACACCATATATTTT. It translates to CAISEVTSPSGNTIYF.

CDR3 in amino acids: CASSQSLLAGNEQYF. The CDR3 DNA reads TGTGCCAGCAGCCAATCATTACTAGCGGGAAACGAGCAGTACTTC. J is TRBJ2-7 and V is TRBV16, with 10 bases matching TRBD2. The CDR3 contains 15 residues. Germline trimming cut 0 bases from V and 5 bases from J; bases unmatched to any gene: 4. From germline, CDR1 is KGHSY and CDR2 FQNENV.

This rearrangement joins TRBV29-1 to TRBJ1-1, with a weak D call TRBD1 (5 bases). This CDR3 comprises 13 residues. With 8 bases removed from V and 3 bases from J, the gap between germline ends came to 16 bases. Germline V lookup: CDR1 SQVTM, CDR2 ANQGSEA. The CDR3 loop reads CSFFGGGYTEAFF. Written as DNA, the CDR3 is TGCAGCTTCTTTGGGGGAGGGTACACTGAAGCTTTCTTT.

The chain combines TRBV19 with TRBJ2-6; 7 positions match TRBD1. Germline CDR1 is LNHDA and CDR2 is SQIVND (reference sequence). This CDR3 is built from 17 residues. The J segment lost 1 base and the V segment lost 5 bases, leaving 8 bases of the junction unmatched. DNA of the CDR3: TGTGCCAGTAGTCCATACTACAGGGGATCTGGGGCCAACGTCCTGACTTTC. This translates into CASSPYYRGSGANVLTF.

The chain carries TRBV28 and TRBJ1-1; D perhaps matches TRBD1 (6 bases). There are 14 residues in the CDR3. V was pared by 5 bases and J by 5 bases, with 15 bases between. In germline, CDR1 is MDHEN, CDR2 SYDVKM. The DNA for the CDR3 is TGTGCCAGCAGTCCGTCGATAGGGGGTACTGAAGCTTTCTTT. The encoded protein is CASSPSIGGTEAFF.

The V gene is TRBV5-8, the J gene TRBJ1-1, with D possibly being TRBD1 (5 bases). Germline V lookup: CDR1 SGHTS, CDR2 YDEGEE. Trimming left V 6 bases short and J 5 bases short, with 14 bases between. The CDR3 covers 13 residues. CDR3 sequence (DNA): TGTGCCAGCACCAGGATGGAGGGGACTGAAGCTTTCTTT. Translation: CASTRMEGTEAFF.